Reported below is one TCR beta chain. What it binds is unknown. The data stem from a study of cytomegalovirus exposure and HLA in healthy donors. Study-wide results and limits: The study carried out a later analysis of TCR beta sequences. It associated around 17,000 of them with specific HLA alleles at a false discovery rate of 0.05. Near-uniform donor sequencing depth was presumed by presence/absence analyses.

Researchers ran the PCR with 60 Vbeta and 13 Jbeta primers. TCRdb's table, derived via immunoSEQ multiplex PCR, lists solely in-frame clones and lacks some. The sample gives about 160,000 clones, 70% to 90% of which show up once; 1.5% to 2% is in the top ten. V dropped 6 bases and J dropped 2 bases, with 17 bases sitting between them. CDR1 is SQVTM and CDR2 is ANQGSEA in the germline V gene. This CDR3 has 14 amino acids. This clonotype was sampled from a woman between 18 and 29 years old in good health and CMV-seronegative. This chain uses TRBV29-1 with TRBJ2-7, with TRBD2 as a possible D gene (7 bases). The specimen was PBMCs. The CDR3 nucleotides are TGCAGCGTGGGGGGGGCCGGGCACCCCTACGAGCAGTACTTC. Amino acid sequence: CSVGGAGHPYEQYF.